This TCR beta chain emerged from a study of cytomegalovirus exposure and HLA in healthy donors. PCR primers comprised 60 Vbeta and 13 Jbeta primers. The protocol was immunoSEQ multiplex PCR, while the TCRdb copy is restricted to in-frame clones and leaves out a portion. This sample's table reports approximately 100,000 clones. Source material: PBMCs. The origin of this receptor is a man aged 50-59 years in good health and CMV-seropositive.

The CDR3 DNA follows: TGTGCCAGCAGTTTGGGAGCGGGAGGCACAGATACGCAGTATTTT. It codes for CASSLGAGGTDTQYF. V usage is TRBV27 and J usage is TRBJ2-3, with TRBD2 matching 8 bases. Germline CDR1 MNHEY, CDR2 SMNVEV (reference sequence). After removal of 3 bases from V and 1 base from J, the junction contained 3 bases not matched to a gene. CDR3 length: 15 residues.